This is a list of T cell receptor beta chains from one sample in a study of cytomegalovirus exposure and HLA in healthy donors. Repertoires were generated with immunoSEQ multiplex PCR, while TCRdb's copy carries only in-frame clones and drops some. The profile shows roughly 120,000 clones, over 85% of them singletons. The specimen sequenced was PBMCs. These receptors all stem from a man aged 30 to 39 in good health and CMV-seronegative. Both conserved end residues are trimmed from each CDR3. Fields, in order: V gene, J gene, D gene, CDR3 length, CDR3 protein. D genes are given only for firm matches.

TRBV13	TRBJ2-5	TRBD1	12	ASSGGQGWETQY
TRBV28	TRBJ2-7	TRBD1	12	ASSFSDRVHEQY
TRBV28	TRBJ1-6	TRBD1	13	ASISRGRLASPLH
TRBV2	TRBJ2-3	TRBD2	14	ASKLLSGGFVDTQY
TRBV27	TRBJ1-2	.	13	ASSTDSQARLGYT
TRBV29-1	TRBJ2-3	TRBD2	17	SVEEGLAGIPEGTDTQY
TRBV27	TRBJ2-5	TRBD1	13	ASSTWTGGTETQY
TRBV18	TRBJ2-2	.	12	ASSPPYGTGELF
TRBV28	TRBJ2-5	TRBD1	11	ASRPGQPGTQY
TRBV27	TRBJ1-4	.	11	ASSPQRDEKLF
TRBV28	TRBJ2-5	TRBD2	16	ASSPFSLAGVSQETQY
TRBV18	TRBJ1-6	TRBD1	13	ASSRDRADNSPLH
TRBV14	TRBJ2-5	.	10	ASSPGIETQY
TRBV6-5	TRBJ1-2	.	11	ASTKGVIYGYT
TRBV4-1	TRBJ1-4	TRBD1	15	ASSRGQGLATNEKLF
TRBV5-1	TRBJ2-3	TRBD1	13	ASTSWGQDTDTQY
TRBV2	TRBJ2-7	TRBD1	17	ASRGPPGQGLYVGYEQY
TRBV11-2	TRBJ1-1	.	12	ASSFPAGNTEAF
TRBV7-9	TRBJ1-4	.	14	ASSLGWDTTNEKLF
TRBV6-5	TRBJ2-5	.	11	ASSLNTGLDQY
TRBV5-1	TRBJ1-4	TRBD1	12	ASRPGTGVEKLF
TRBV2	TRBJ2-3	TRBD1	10	ASKQGADTQY
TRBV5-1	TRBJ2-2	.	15	ASSADSSGENTGELF
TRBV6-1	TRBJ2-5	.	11	ASSELAQETQY
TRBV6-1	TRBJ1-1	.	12	ASSSGSRNTEAF
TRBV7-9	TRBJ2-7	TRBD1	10	ASSPGTVEQY
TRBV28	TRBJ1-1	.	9	ASRGYTEAF